The text below deals with one T cell receptor beta chain. Its target is unknown. These data belong to a study of cytomegalovirus exposure and HLA in healthy donors. Study findings and constraints: Rare sequences made up most TCRs, while some public TCRs were found in many donors.

Each donor was healthy, and each was a bone marrow donor. The study ran its PCR with 60 Vbeta and 13 Jbeta primers. Sequenced by immunoSEQ multiplex PCR; TCRdb stores in-frame clones only, minus some. Altogether over 150,000 clones are present, 82% being singletons, with the ten largest covering approximately 1%. The sequenced sample was PBMCs. The source is a girl aged 2 to 10 in good health and CMV-seropositive.

CDR3 region: CASSIADGVAGGWEDTQYF. The CDR3 coding sequence is TGTGCCAGCAGCATTGCCGATGGGGTAGCGGGAGGGTGGGAAGATACGCAGTATTTT. The chain couples TRBV9 to TRBJ2-3, with 11 bases fitting TRBD2. The J segment lost 5 bases and the V segment lost 4 bases, leaving 18 bases of the junction unmatched. CDR1 SGDLS and CDR2 YYNGEE come from the germline V gene. This CDR3 has 19 amino acids.